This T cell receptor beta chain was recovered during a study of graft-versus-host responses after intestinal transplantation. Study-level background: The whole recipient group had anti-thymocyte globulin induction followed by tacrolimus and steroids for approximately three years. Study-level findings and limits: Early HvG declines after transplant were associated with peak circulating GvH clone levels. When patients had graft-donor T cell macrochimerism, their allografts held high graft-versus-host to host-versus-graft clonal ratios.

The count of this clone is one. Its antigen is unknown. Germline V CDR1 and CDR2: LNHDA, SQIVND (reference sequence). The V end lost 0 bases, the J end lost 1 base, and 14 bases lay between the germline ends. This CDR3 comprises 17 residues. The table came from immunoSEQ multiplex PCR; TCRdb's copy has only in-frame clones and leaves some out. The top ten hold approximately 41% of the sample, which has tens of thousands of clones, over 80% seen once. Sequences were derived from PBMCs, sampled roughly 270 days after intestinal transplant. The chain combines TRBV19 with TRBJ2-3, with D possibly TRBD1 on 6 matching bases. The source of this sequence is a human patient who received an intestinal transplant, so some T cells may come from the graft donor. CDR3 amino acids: CASSIEGDTIRTDTQYF. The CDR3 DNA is TGTGCCAGTAGTATAGAAGGGGACACCATACGCACAGATACGCAGTATTTT.